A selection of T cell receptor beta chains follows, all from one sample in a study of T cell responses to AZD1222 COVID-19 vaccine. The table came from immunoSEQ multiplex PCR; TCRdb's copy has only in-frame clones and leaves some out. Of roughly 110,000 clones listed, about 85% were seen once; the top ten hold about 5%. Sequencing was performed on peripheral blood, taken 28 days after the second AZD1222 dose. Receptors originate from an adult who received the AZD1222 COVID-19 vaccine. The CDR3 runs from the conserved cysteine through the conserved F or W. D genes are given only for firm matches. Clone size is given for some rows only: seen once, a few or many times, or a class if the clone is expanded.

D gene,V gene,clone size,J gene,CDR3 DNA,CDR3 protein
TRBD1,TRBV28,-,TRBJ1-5,TGTGCCAGCAGCCTGACAGGGGATGTTCAGCCCCAGCATTTT,CASSLTGDVQPQHF
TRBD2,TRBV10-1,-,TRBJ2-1,TGCGCCAGCAGTGCCTTCTTAGCGGGGCCCTACAATGAGCAGTTCTTC,CASSAFLAGPYNEQFF
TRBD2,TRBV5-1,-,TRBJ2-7,TGCGCCAGCAGGCAACTAGCGGGGGCTTCCTACGAGCAGTACTTC,CASRQLAGASYEQYF
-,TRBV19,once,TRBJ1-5,TGTGCCAGTAGTATAGATCTCAGTGGGTCACGGCCCCAGCATTTT,CASSIDLSGSRPQHF
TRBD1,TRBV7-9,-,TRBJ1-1,TGTGCCAGCAGCTTTAAGGGGGCGAACACTGAAGCTTTCTTT,CASSFKGANTEAFF
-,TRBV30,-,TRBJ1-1,TGTGCCTGGAGTGCCCTCCGGGTGGGCACTGAAGCTTTCTTT,CAWSALRVGTEAFF
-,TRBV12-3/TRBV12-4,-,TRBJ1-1,TGTGCCAGCAGTCTCCTGAGGGACACTGAAGCTTTCTTT,CASSLLRDTEAFF
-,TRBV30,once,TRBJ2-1,TGTGCCTGGAGTGTAAGGTATGAGCAGTTCTTC,CAWSVRYEQFF
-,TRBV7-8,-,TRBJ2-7,TGTGCCAGCAGCCTCGGTCTAGTCTCCGAGCAGTACTTC,CASSLGLVSEQYF
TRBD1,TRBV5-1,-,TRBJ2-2,TGCGCCAGCAGCTTGTCGGGACAGGGAATCGGGGAGCTGTTTTTT,CASSLSGQGIGELFF
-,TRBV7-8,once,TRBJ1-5,TGTGCCAGCACCAGGGAGTATAGCAATCAGCCCCAGCATTTT,CASTREYSNQPQHF
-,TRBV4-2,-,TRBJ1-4,TGTGCCAGCAGCCAAGATAACGGCAGGGTAAGCGAAAAACTGTTTTTT,CASSQDNGRVSEKLFF
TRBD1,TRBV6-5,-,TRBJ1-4,TGTGCCAGCAGCCTGGACAGGGCGAAACTGTTTTTT,CASSLDRAKLFF
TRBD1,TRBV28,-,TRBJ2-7,TGTGCCAGCAGTTACCCGGGGACAGGGCTCTACGAGCAGTACTTC,CASSYPGTGLYEQYF
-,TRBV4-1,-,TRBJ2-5,TGCGCCAGCAGCCCACCCCGGGGCGAAGAGACCCAGTACTTC,CASSPPRGEETQYF
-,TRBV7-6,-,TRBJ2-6,TGTGCCAGCAGCGACCCGGTCGGTCACTCTGGGGCCAACGTCCTGACTTTC,CASSDPVGHSGANVLTF
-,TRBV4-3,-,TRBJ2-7,TGCGCCAGCAGCCAAGATCTCGGGAACTACGAGCAGTACTTC,CASSQDLGNYEQYF
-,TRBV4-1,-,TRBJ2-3,TGCGCCAGCAGCCAAGATATCTGGGGGGGGCCCACAGATACGCAGTATTTT,CASSQDIWGGPTDTQYF
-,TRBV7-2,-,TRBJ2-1,TGTGCCAGCAGGCCCCAACTAGGCCATGAGCAGTTCTTC,CASRPQLGHEQFF
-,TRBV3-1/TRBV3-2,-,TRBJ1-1,TGTGCCAGCAGCCAAGAAGTGGGTACTGAAGCTTTCTTT,CASSQEVGTEAFF
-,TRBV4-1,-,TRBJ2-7,TGCGCCAGCAGCCAAGAACCGTTAAGCTCCTACGAGCAGTACTTC,CASSQEPLSSYEQYF
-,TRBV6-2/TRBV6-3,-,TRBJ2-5,TGTGCCAGCAGTTACACGCAGGGTCGTAGGTCGGTGCAGACCCAGTACTTC,CASSYTQGRRSVQTQYF
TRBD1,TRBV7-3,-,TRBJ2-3,TGTGCCAGCAGCCCGACAGGGGGAAATAGCCCAGCCCAAGATACGCAGTATTTT,CASSPTGGNSPAQDTQYF
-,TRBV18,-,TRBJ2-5,TGTGCCAGCTCACCGACGCAAGAGACCCAGTACTTC,CASSPTQETQYF
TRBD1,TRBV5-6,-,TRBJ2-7,TGTGCCAGCAGCCAAAAGACAGGGGCCTACGAGCAGTACTTC,CASSQKTGAYEQYF
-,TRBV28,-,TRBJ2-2,TGTGCCAGCAGTTTGTTGCTAAGGGCGAACACCGGGGAGCTGTTTTTT,CASSLLLRANTGELFF
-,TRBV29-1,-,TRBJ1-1,TGCAGCGTTGAAGGAAACACTGAAGCTTTCTTT,CSVEGNTEAFF
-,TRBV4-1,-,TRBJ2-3,TGCGCCAGCAGCCAAGATGCGAATACGCAGTATTTT,CASSQDANTQYF
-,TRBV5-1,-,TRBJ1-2,TGCGCCAGCAGCTGGCAGGGCCACGAAGGCTACACCTTC,CASSWQGHEGYTF
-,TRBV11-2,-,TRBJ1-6,TGTGCCAGCAGCACTAACAGCTATAATTCACCCCTCCACTTT,CASSTNSYNSPLHF
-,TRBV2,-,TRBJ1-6,TGTGCCAGCAACCCTGAAGGGCAGGTTAATTCACCCCTCCACTTT,CASNPEGQVNSPLHF
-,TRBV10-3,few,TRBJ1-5,TGTGCCATCAAGGAACAGGAAAATCAGCCCCAGCATTTT,CAIKEQENQPQHF
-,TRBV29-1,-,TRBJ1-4,TGCAGCGTTGAAGACCCGGACACCTCAACTAATGAAAAACTGTTTTTT,CSVEDPDTSTNEKLFF
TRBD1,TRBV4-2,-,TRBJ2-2,TGTGCCAGCAGCAAAGGACAGGCGGGCGGGGAGCTGTTTTTT,CASSKGQAGGELFF
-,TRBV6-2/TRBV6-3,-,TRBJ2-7,TGTGCCAGCAGTCCCGCGGGGTCAATCTACGAGCAGTACTTC,CASSPAGSIYEQYF